What follows are 9 T cell receptor beta chains derived from one specimen sequenced in a study of blood T cells in healthy people across ages. The authors ran a second PCR of 7 to 11 cycles using a sample-barcoded 5' primer and a J-beta primer mix. TCRdb re-derived calls from the 5' RACE reads in MiXCR, one entry per CDR3 protein. The data contain around 990,000 distinct CDR3 sequences, less than 45% of them singletons. Sequenced sample: blood. Receptors were obtained from a man aged 18 to 29 in good health.

The genes are TRBV7-9 and TRBJ1-4; 7 positions match TRBD1. Trimming cost V 4 bases and J 4 bases; bases outside gene matches: 3. The germline gives CDR1 SEHNR, CDR2 FQNEAQ (reference sequence). The CDR3 extends over 14 amino acids. Written as DNA, the CDR3 is TGTGCCAGCAGCTCCACAGGGGTTAATGAAAAACTGTTTTTT. The encoded protein is CASSSTGVNEKLFF.

This clonotype was found a few times. The rearrangement uses TRBV6-5 and TRBJ1-2; D might be TRBD1 (6 bases). Looked up from germline, CDR1 is MNHEY and CDR2 is SVGAGI. The CDR3 is 17 residues long. Trimming stripped 4 bases from V and 0 bases from J, with 18 bases between. The CDR3 reads CASSSRRQGLANYGYTF. CDR3 nucleotides: TGTGCCAGCAGTTCGCGCCGCCAGGGGCTGGCTAACTATGGCTACACCTTC.

This clonotype appeared many times. This chain links TRBV29-1 with TRBJ1-2; possible D gene TRBD1, 5 bases. The CDR3 length is 12 residues. CDR1 and CDR2 (germline): SQVTM, ANQGSEA. Trimming left V 6 bases short and J 6 bases short, with 14 bases between. CDR3: CSVRGDKNGYTF. The DNA for the CDR3 is TGCAGCGTCCGGGGGGATAAAAATGGCTACACCTTC.

To note about this clonotype: One junction end disagrees with the germline gene, perhaps due to a read error. The CDR3 DNA sequence: TGCAGTGCTAGAGATCAGGGGAACACCGGGGAGCAGTTTTTT. This codes for CSARDQGNTGEQFF. The chain is built from TRBV20-1 and TRBJ2-2, with D possibly TRBD1 on 6 matching bases. Germline CDR1 is DFQATT and CDR2 is SNEGSKA (reference sequence). This CDR3 spans 14 amino acids.

The table lists this clonotype with a few counts. The gene calls are TRBV2 and TRBJ2-5; D possibly matches TRBD1 or TRBD2 (6 bases each). CDR1 and CDR2 from the germline V gene are SNHLY and FYNNEI. This CDR3 comprises 16 residues. V was clipped by 5 bases and J by 4 bases, with 20 bases between them. The CDR3 sequence: CASSLHRRGLRETQYF. CDR3 sequence (DNA): TGTGCCAGCAGTCTTCACCGCCGGGGGCTACGAGAGACCCAGTACTTC.

This clonotype appeared a few times. The genes are TRBV4-2 and TRBJ1-5, with TRBD1 matching 7 bases. The trim removed 1 base at V and 3 bases at J, leaving 3 bases unmatched. There are 15 residues in the CDR3. Germline V CDR1 and CDR2: LGHNA, YNFKEQ. The chain's CDR3 is CASSQGGGHNQPQHF. CDR3 DNA sequence: TGTGCCAGCAGCCAAGGAGGGGGCCACAATCAGCCCCAGCATTTT.

CDR3 amino acids: CASSVTGTSGGVLEQFF. CDR3 nucleotides: TGTGCCAGCAGCGTTACAGGGACTAGCGGGGGGGTTTTGGAGCAGTTCTTC. The chain carries TRBV9 and TRBJ2-1, with 16 bases matching TRBD2. CDR3 length equals 17 residues. The V segment lost 2 bases and the J segment 10 bases; nucleotides outside the gene matches: 9. Per germline, CDR1 SGDLS and CDR2 YYNGEE.

This rearrangement joins TRBV9 to TRBJ1-1, with D possibly matching TRBD1 (5 bases). This CDR3 is 13 amino acids long. Looked up from germline, CDR1 is SGDLS and CDR2 is YYNGEE. Trimming took off 3 bases at V and 10 bases at J, with 16 bases between the two ends. CDR3 protein: CASSGGEGWGAFF. The CDR3 DNA follows: TGTGCCAGCAGCGGGGGGGAAGGCTGGGGAGCTTTCTTT.

CDR3 sequence: CASGRGVNYGYTF. In DNA form, the CDR3 reads TGTGCCAGCGGAAGGGGCGTAAACTATGGCTACACCTTC. This chain links TRBV6-6 with TRBJ1-2, with D possibly being TRBD1 (5 bases). The CDR3 sequence is 13 residues long. V lost 8 bases and J lost 2, with 12 bases in between. Germline assignment: CDR1 MNHNY and CDR2 SVGAGI (reference sequence).